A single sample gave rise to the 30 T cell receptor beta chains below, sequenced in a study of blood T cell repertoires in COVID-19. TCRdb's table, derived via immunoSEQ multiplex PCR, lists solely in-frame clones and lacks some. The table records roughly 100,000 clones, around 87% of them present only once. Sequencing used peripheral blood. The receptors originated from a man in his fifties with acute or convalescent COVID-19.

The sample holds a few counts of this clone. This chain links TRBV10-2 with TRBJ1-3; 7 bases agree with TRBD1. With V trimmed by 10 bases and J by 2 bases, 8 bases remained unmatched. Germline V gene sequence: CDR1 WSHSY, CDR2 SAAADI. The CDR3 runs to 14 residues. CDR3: CATRQGATGNTIYF. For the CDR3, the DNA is TGCGCCACTCGACAGGGAGCTACTGGAAACACCATATATTTT.

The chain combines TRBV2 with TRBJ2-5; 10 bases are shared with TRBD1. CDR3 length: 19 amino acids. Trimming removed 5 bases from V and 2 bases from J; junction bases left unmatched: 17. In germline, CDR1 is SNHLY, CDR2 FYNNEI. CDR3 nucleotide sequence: TGTGCCAGCAGTTTAAGAGACAGGGGGCGCGGGGGGCGTCAAGAGACCCAGTACTTC. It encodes CASSLRDRGRGGRQETQYF.

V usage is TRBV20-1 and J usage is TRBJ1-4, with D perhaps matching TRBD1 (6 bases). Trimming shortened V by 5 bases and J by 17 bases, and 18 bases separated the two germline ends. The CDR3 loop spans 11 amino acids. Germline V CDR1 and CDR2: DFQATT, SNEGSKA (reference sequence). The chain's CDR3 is CSAAKQGRSFF. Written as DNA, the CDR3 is TGCAGTGCTGCTAAACAGGGACGGTCATTTTTT.

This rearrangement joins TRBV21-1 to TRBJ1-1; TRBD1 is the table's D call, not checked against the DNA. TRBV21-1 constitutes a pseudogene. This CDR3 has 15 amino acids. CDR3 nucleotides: TGTGCCAGCAGCGAAGGACAGGGGGTTTGCACTGAAGCTTTCTTT. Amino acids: CASSEGQGVCTEAFF.

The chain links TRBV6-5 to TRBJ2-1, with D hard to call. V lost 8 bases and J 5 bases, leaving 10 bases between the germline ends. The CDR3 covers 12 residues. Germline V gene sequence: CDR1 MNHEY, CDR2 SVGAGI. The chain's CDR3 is CASETRDNEQFF. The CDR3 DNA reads TGTGCCAGCGAGACTCGGGACAATGAGCAGTTCTTC.

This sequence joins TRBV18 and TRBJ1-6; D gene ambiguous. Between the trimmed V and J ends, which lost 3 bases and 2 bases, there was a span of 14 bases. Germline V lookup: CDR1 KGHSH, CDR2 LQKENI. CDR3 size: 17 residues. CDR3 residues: CASSPEDGVPYNSPLHF. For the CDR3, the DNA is TGTGCCAGCTCACCGGAGGATGGGGTTCCCTATAATTCACCCCTCCACTTT.

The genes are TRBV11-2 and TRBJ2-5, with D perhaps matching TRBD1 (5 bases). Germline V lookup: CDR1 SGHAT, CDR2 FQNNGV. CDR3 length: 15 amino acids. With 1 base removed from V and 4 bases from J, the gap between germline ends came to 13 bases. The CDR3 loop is CASSLALGQVETQYF. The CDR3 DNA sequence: TGTGCCAGCAGCTTAGCGCTGGGGCAGGTAGAGACCCAGTACTTC.

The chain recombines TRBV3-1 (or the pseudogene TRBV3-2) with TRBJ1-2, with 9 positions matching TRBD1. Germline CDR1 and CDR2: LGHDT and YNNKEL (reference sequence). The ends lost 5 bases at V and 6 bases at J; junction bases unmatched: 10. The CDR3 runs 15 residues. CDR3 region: CASSLFRDRDHGYTF. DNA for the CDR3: TGTGCCAGCAGCTTATTTCGGGACAGGGATCATGGCTACACCTTC.

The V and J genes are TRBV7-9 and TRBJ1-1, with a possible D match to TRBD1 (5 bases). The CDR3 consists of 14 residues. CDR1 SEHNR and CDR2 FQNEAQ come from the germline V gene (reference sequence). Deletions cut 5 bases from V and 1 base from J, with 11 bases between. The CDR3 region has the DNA TGTGCCAGCAGCCTCCAGGGCGAGAACACTGAAGCTTTCTTT. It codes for CASSLQGENTEAFF. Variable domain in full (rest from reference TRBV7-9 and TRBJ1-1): DTGVSQNPRHKITKRGQNVTFRCDPISEHNRLYWYRQTLGQGPEFLTYFQNEAQLEKSRLLSDRFSAERPKGSFSTLEIQRTEQGDSAMYLCASSLQGENTEAFFGQGTRLTVV.

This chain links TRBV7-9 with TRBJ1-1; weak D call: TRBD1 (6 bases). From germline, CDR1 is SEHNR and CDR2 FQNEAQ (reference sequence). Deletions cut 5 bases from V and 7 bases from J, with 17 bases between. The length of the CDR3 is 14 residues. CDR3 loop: CASSGPRGNGEAFF. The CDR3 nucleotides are TGTGCCAGCAGCGGGCCCAGGGGAAACGGTGAAGCTTTCTTT.

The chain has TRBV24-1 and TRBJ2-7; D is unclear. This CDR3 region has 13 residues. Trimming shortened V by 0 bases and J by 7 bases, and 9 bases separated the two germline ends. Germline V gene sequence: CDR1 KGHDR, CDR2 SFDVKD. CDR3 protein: CATSDLVSREQYF. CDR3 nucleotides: TGTGCCACCAGTGATTTGGTGTCCCGGGAGCAGTACTTC.

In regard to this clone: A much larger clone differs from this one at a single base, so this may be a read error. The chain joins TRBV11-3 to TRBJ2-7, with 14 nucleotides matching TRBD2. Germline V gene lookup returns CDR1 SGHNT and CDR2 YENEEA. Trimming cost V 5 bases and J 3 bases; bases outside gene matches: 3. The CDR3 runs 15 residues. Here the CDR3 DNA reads TGTGCCAGCAGCCGACTAGCGGGAGGGGACTACGAGCAGTACTTC. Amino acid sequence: CASSRLAGGDYEQYF.

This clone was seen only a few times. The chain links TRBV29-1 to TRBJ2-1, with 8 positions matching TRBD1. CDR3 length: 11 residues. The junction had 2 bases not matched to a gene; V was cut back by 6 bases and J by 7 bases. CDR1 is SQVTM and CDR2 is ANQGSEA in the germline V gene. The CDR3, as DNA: TGCAGCGTCCGACAGGGGAATGAGCAGTTCTTC. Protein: CSVRQGNEQFF.

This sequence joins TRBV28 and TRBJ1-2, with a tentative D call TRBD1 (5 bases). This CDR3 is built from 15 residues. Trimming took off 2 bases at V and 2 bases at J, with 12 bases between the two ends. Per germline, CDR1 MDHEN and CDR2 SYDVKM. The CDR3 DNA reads TGTGCCAGCAGTTTACCCCAAGGGGCAAACTATGGCTACACCTTC. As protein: CASSLPQGANYGYTF.

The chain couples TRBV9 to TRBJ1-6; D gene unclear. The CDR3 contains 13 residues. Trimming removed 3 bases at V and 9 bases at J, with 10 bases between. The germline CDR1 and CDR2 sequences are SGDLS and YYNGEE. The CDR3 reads CASSGAGGSPLHF. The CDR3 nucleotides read TGTGCCAGCAGCGGGGCTGGTGGTTCACCCCTCCACTTT.

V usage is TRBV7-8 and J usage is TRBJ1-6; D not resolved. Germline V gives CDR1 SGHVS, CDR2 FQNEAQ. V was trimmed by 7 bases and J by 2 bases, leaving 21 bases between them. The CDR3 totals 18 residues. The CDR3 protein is CASKLGASGPPYNSPLHF. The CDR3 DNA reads TGTGCCAGCAAATTAGGTGCAAGCGGCCCGCCCTATAATTCACCCCTCCACTTT.

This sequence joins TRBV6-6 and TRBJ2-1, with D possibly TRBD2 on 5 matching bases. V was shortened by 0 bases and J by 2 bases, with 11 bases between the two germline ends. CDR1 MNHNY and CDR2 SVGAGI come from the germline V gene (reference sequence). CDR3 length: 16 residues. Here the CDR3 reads CASSYSNSATYNEQFF. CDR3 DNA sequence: TGTGCCAGCAGTTACTCGAATAGCGCTACCTACAATGAGCAGTTCTTC.

Written as DNA, the CDR3 is TGTGCCAGCAGAGGCGGATTTTACAATGAGCAGTTCTTC. Translating gives CASRGGFYNEQFF. The genes are TRBV2 and TRBJ2-1; D unresolved. The V end was cut by 6 bases, the J end by 4 bases, with 10 bases between. CDR1 SNHLY and CDR2 FYNNEI come from the germline V gene. This CDR3 region has 13 residues.

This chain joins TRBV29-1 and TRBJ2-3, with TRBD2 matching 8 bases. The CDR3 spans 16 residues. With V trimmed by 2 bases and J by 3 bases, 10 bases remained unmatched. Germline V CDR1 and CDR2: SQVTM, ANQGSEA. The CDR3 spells CSVETGAREGTDTQYF. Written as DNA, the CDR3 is TGCAGCGTTGAAACCGGGGCCCGGGAGGGGACAGATACGCAGTATTTT.

The chain's CDR3 is CASSLSGAYEQYF. Here the CDR3 DNA reads TGTGCCAGCAGTTTATCGGGAGCCTACGAGCAGTACTTC. The rearrangement links TRBV28 to TRBJ2-7, with a weak D call TRBD2 (6 bases). Germline CDR1 and CDR2: MDHEN and SYDVKM. The CDR3 is 13 amino acids. Deletions cut 1 base from V and 2 bases from J, with 6 bases between.

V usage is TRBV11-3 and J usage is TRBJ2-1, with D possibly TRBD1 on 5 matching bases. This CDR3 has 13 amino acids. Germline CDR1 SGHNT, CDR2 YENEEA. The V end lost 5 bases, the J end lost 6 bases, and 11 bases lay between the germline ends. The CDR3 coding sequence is TGTGCCAGCAGCGCGCAGGGTATCAATGAGCAGTTCTTC. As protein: CASSAQGINEQFF. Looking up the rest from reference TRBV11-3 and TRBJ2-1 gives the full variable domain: EAGVVQSPRYKIIEKKQPVAFWCNPISGHNTLYWYLQNLGQGPELLIRYENEEAVDDSQLPKDRFSAERLKGVDSTLKIQPAELGDSAVYLCASSAQGINEQFFGPGTRLTVL.

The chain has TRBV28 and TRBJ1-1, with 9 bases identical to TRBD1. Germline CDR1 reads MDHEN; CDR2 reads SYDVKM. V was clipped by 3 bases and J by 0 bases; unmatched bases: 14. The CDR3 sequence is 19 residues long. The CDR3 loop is CASSFQPGQGLRMNTEAFF. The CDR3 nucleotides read TGTGCCAGCAGTTTCCAGCCGGGACAGGGCCTTCGAATGAACACTGAAGCTTTCTTT.

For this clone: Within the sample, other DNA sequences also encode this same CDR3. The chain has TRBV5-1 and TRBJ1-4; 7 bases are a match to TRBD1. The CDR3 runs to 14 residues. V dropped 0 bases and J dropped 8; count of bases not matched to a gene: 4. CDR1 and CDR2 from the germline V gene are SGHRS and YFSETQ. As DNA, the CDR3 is TGCGCCAGCAGCTTGGGACAGGGAGGCGAAAAACTGTTTTTT. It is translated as CASSLGQGGEKLFF. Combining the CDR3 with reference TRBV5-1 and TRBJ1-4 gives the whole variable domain KAGVTQTPRYLIKTRGQQVTLSCSPISGHRSVSWYQQTPGQGLQFLFEYFSETQRNKGNFPGRFSGRQFSNSRSEMNVSTLELGDSALYLCASSLGQGGEKLFFGSGTQLSVL.

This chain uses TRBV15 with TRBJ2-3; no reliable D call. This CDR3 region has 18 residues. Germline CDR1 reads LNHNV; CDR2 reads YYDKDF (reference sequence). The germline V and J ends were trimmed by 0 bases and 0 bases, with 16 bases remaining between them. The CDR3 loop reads CATSRDTRLVTSTDTQYF. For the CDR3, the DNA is TGTGCCACCAGCAGAGACACTCGACTTGTTACTAGCACAGATACGCAGTATTTT.

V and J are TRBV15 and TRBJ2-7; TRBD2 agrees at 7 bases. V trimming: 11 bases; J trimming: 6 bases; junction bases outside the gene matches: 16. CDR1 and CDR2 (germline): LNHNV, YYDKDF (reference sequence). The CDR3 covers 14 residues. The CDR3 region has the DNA TGTGCCTCAAGCAGTGGCGGGAGTTCGACCGAGCAGTACTTC. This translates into CASSSGGSSTEQYF. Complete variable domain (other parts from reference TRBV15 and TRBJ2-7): DAMVIQNPRYQVTQFGKPVTLSCSQTLNHNVMYWYQQKSSQAPKLLFHYYDKDFNNEADTPDNFQSRRPNTSFCFLDIRSPGLGDTAMYLCASSSGGSSTEQYFGPGTRLTVT.

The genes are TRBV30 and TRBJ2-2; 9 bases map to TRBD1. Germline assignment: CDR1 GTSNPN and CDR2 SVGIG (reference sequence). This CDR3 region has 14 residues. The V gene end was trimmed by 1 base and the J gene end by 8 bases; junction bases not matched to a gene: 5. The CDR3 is CAWSATGGTGELFF. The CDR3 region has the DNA TGTGCCTGGAGTGCGACAGGGGGAACAGGGGAGCTGTTTTTT.

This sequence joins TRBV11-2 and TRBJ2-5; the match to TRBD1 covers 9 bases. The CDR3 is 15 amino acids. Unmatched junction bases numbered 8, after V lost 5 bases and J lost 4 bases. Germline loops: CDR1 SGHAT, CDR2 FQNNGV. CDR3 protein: CASSQDRGWGETQYF. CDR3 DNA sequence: TGTGCCAGCAGCCAGGACAGGGGTTGGGGAGAGACCCAGTACTTC.

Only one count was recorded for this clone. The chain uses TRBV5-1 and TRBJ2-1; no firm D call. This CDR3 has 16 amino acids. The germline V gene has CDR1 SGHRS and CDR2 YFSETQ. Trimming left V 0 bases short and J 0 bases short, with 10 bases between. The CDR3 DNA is TGCGCCAGCAGCTTGGGACTGGGTAACTCCTACAATGAGCAGTTCTTC. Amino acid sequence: CASSLGLGNSYNEQFF.

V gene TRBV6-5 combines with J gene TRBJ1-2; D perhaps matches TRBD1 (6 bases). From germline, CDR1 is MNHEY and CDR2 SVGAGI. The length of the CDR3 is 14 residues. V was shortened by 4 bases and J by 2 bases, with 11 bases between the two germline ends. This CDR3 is CASSSGAENYGYTF. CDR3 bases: TGTGCCAGCAGTTCAGGGGCGGAGAACTATGGCTACACCTTC.

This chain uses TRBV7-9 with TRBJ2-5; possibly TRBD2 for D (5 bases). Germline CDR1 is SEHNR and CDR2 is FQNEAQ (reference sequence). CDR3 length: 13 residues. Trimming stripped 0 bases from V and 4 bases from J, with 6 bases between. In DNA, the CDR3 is TGTGCCAGCAGCTTAGCCGGGGTAGAGACCCAGTACTTC. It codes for CASSLAGVETQYF.